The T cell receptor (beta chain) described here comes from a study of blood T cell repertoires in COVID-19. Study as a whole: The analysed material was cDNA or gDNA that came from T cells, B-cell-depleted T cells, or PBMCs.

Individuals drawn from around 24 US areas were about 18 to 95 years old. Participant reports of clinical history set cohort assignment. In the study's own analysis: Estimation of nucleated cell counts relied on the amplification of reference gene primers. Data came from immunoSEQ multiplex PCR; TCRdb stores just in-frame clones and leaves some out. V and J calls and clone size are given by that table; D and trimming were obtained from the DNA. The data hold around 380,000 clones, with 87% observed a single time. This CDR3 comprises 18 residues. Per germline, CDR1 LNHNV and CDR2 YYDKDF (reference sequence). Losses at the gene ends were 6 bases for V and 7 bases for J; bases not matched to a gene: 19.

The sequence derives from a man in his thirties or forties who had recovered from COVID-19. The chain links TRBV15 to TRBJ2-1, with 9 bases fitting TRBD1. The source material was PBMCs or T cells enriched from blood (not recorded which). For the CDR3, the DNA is TGTGCCACCAGACAACGTCCCCGGGGACAGGGATCTGGGAATGAGCAGTTCTTC. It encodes CATRQRPRGQGSGNEQFF.